The source of this T cell receptor beta chain is a study of shared clonotypes between healthy human individuals. In the CD4+ fraction, cells were divided into CD45RA+ naive and CD45RA-negative memory subsets. Study-wide results and limits: Between several donors, naive CD4 clonotypes were shared at a level of around 5.2%. Collection of samples was limited to blood; tissue repertoires likely differ.

Profiling relied on immunoSEQ multiplex PCR, and the TCRdb table lists in-frame clones only, not all of them. The data show roughly 1,500,000 clones, less than 99% seen once. Germline values: CDR1 ENHRY, CDR2 SYGVKD. CDR3 length equals 12 residues. Unmatched junction bases numbered 7, after V lost 10 bases and J lost 5 bases. Concerning this clone itself: Its cognate antigen is unknown.

V and J are TRBV10-3 and TRBJ2-7; TRBD2 matches 8 bases. The clonotype was recovered from a man under 40 in good health. Sequencing was done on a sample of naive CD4+ T cells sorted from blood. The sample's subset: CD45RA+ positively selected. The chain's CDR3 is CASHSGTDEQYF. CDR3 in DNA: TGTGCCAGCCATAGCGGGACGGACGAGCAGTACTTC.